The T cell receptor (beta chain) under discussion was sequenced for a study of blood T cell repertoires in COVID-19. For the study at large: Samples taken during acute and convalescent COVID-19 were collected in the United States, Italy and Spain. Sources were T cells, B-cell-depleted T cells, or PBMCs; the material itself was cDNA or gDNA.

Original handling: Reference gene primers were amplified, and this amplification served to estimate nucleated cell counts. Assay used: immunoSEQ multiplex PCR; TCRdb lists only in-frame clones, some missing. The V and J calls and the clone size are those of that table, but D and trimming were determined from the DNA. The sample consists of some 190,000 clones, about 84% of them appearing once. V shed 9 bases and J shed 1 base, with 12 bases lying between them. CDR1 MNHEY and CDR2 SVGAGI come from the germline V gene. The CDR3 spans 13 residues. Patients of the Seattle cohort, enrolled during active infection, were followed longitudinally.

The V gene is TRBV6-5, the J gene TRBJ1-1; no clear D. Material: peripheral blood. The receptor's source is a person aged 70 to 85 with COVID-19, enrolled during active disease. The CDR3: CASTKGGNTEAFF. The CDR3 DNA follows: TGTGCCAGTACGAAAGGCGGGAACACTGAAGCTTTCTTT.